These T cell receptor beta chains were read from a single sample in a study of blood T cell repertoires in COVID-19. Produced via immunoSEQ multiplex PCR; TCRdb's table is partial and in-frame only. The sample holds over 100,000 clones, less than 85% seen once. Sequenced material: peripheral blood. All receptors come from a woman in her fifties or sixties with acute or convalescent COVID-19. The CDR3 runs from the conserved cysteine through the conserved F or W. Fields, in order: D gene, J gene, CDR3 length, V gene, CDR3 DNA, CDR3 protein. The D gene is left open where the match is weak.

d_gene: NA
j_gene: TRBJ1-2
len: 15
v_gene: TRBV5-6
CDR3nt: TGTGCCAGCAGCTCCCTAGCGGACAGCTTCTATGGCTACACCTTC
CDR3aa: CASSSLADSFYGYTF

d_gene: TRBD2
j_gene: TRBJ2-7
len: 15
v_gene: TRBV6-5
CDR3nt: TGTGCCAGCAGTTACGGCGGGAGCTTGTACTACGAGCAGTACTTC
CDR3aa: CASSYGGSLYYEQYF

d_gene: NA
j_gene: TRBJ1-1
len: 14
v_gene: TRBV6-5
CDR3nt: TGTGCCAGCAGTTACTCCCCCAAGAACACTGAAGCTTTCTTT
CDR3aa: CASSYSPKNTEAFF

d_gene: NA
j_gene: TRBJ1-2
len: 13
v_gene: TRBV11-2
CDR3nt: TGTGCCAGCAGTCCCCAGGGCGAAAGCGGCTACACCTTC
CDR3aa: CASSPQGESGYTF

d_gene: TRBD1
j_gene: TRBJ2-7
len: 14
v_gene: TRBV12-5
CDR3nt: TGTGCTAGTGCCCGGGACAGGGGGGTCTACGAGCAGTACTTC
CDR3aa: CASARDRGVYEQYF

d_gene: NA
j_gene: TRBJ2-7
len: 12
v_gene: TRBV7-9
CDR3nt: TGTGCCAGCAGCTTAACTCGGGACGAGCAGTACTTC
CDR3aa: CASSLTRDEQYF

d_gene: TRBD1
j_gene: TRBJ2-1
len: 15
v_gene: TRBV29-1
CDR3nt: TGCAGCACCCAAACCGGGACAGGGGGCTGGAATGAGCAGTTCTTC
CDR3aa: CSTQTGTGGWNEQFF

d_gene: TRBD1
j_gene: TRBJ1-3
len: 17
v_gene: TRBV19
CDR3nt: TGTGCCAGTAGTATAGAAGGACAGGCCAGCTCTGGAAACACCATATATTTT
CDR3aa: CASSIEGQASSGNTIYF

d_gene: NA
j_gene: TRBJ1-4
len: 16
v_gene: TRBV24-1
CDR3nt: TGTGCCACCAGTGATTCGGGACCTCGGGGGAATGAAAAACTGTTTTTT
CDR3aa: CATSDSGPRGNEKLFF

d_gene: NA
j_gene: TRBJ1-3
len: 14
v_gene: TRBV28
CDR3nt: TGTGCCAGCGCAGTGACGGGACAAGGAAACACCATATATTTT
CDR3aa: CASAVTGQGNTIYF